The clone carrying this T cell receptor (beta chain) was seen ten or more times. Its antigen is unknown. CDR3 length: 13 amino acids. Germline V CDR1 and CDR2: SGHDN, FVKESK. Between the trimmed V and J ends, which lost 4 bases and 4 bases, there was a span of 10 bases. The sample comes from a study of identical twins. Study-wide results and caveats: Out-of-frame alpha sequences common to twins exhibited a surplus of low generation probability.

Carrying unique molecular identifiers, the cDNA also gained a universal primer site through template switching. TCRdb called the 5' RACE reads again in MiXCR, with one record for every CDR3 protein. The sample shows 550,000 to 800,000 distinct CDR3 sequences, roughly 6.6% of them seen only once. The sample also formed part of further work on yellow fever vaccine responses in identical twins. As reported in that work: Twins' T cell vaccine responses reportedly looked partly convergent, partly personalized.

This sequence joins TRBV14 and TRBJ1-2, with no clear D. The sequencing input was PBMCs. This receptor was obtained from a woman aged 18-29 years in good health. In nucleotides, the CDR3 is TGTGCCAGCAGCCTCGGACCCCCCTATGGCTACACCTTC. This sequence encodes CASSLGPPYGYTF.